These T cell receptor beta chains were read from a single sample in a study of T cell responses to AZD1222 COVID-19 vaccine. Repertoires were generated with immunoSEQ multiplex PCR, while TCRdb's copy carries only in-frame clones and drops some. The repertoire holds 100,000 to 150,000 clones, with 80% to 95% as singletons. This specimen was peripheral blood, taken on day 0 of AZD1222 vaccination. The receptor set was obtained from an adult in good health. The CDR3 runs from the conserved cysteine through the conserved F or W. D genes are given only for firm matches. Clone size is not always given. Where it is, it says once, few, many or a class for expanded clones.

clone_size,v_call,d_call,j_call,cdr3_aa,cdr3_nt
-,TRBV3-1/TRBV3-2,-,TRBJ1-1,CASSWRGGEAFF,TGTGCCAGCAGCTGGCGGGGCGGAGAAGCTTTCTTT
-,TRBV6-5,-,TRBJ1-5,CASSSGYTGVNQPQHF,TGTGCCAGCAGTTCGGGGTACACGGGAGTGAATCAGCCCCAGCATTTT
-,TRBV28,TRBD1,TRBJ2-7,CASSPTGSFDEQYF,TGTGCCAGCAGTCCGACAGGGTCGTTTGACGAGCAGTACTTC
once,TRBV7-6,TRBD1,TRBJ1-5,CASRLALSCLWGQANSNQPQHF,TGTGCCAGCAGGTTAGCGCTAAGCTGCTTATGGGGACAGGCGAATAGCAATCAGCCCCAGCATTTT
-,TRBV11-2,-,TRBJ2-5,CASSLDLEVTQYF,TGTGCCAGCAGCCTTGACCTGGAGGTGACCCAGTACTTC
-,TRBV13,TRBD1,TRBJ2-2,CASSFVMTGGTGELFF,TGTGCCAGCAGCTTCGTCATGACAGGGGGCACCGGGGAGCTGTTTTTT
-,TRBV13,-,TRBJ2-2,CASRRVQIAGELFF,TGTGCCAGCAGGAGGGTACAAATCGCCGGGGAGCTGTTTTTT
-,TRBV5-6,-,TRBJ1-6,CASSPDASSYNSPLHF,TGTGCCAGCAGCCCGGATGCTTCCTCCTATAATTCACCCCTCCACTTT
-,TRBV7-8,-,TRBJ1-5,CASSHRVSNQPQHF,TGTGCCAGCAGCCACCGGGTCAGCAATCAGCCCCAGCATTTT
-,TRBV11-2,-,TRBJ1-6,CASSLVVQGGSYNSPLHF,TGTGCCAGCAGCTTAGTGGTGCAGGGAGGATCCTATAATTCACCCCTCCACTTT
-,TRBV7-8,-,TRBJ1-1,CASTWGGRTEAFF,TGTGCCAGCACCTGGGGGGGGCGTACTGAAGCTTTCTTT
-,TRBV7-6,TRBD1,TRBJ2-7,CASSNRGLGLSTYEQYF,TGTGCCAGCAGCAACAGGGGGCTCGGACTTTCAACCTACGAGCAGTACTTC
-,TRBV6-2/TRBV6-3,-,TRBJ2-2,CASSRRNTGELFF,TGTGCCAGCAGCCGCCGGAACACCGGGGAGCTGTTTTTT
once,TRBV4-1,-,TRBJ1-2,CASSQARSYGYTF,TGCGCCAGCAGCCAAGCCAGATCCTATGGCTACACCTTC
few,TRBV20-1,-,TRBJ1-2,CSASTGPYGYTF,TGCAGTGCTAGTACAGGACCTTATGGCTACACCTTC
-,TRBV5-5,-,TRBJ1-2,CASSVRHSRVYGYTF,TGTGCCAGCAGCGTCCGACACTCCCGGGTCTATGGCTACACCTTC
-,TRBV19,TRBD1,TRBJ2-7,CASGGDRGDEQYF,TGTGCCAGTGGGGGGGACAGGGGAGACGAGCAGTACTTC
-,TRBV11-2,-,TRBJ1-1,CASSFRGGDTEAFF,TGTGCCAGCAGCTTCAGGGGAGGGGACACTGAAGCTTTCTTT
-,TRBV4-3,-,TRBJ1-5,CASSQDGGQPQHF,TGCGCCAGCAGCCAAGATGGGGGCCAGCCCCAGCATTTT
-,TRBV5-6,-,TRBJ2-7,CASSFPGTGTGYEQYF,TGTGCCAGCAGCTTCCCCGGGACGGGCACCGGCTACGAGCAGTACTTC
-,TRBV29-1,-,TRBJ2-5,CSVDPAYWTSYQETQYF,TGCAGCGTTGATCCTGCGTACTGGACGTCGTATCAAGAGACCCAGTACTTC
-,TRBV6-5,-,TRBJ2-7,CASSYGTEVYEQYF,TGTGCCAGCAGTTATGGGACTGAAGTCTACGAGCAGTACTTC
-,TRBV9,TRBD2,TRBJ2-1,CASSISPTSGNEQFF,TGTGCCAGCAGCATCTCCCCGACTAGCGGCAATGAGCAGTTCTTC
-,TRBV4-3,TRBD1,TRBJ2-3,CASSQETGSGTDTQYF,TGCGCCAGCAGCCAGGAGACAGGGTCTGGCACAGATACGCAGTATTTT